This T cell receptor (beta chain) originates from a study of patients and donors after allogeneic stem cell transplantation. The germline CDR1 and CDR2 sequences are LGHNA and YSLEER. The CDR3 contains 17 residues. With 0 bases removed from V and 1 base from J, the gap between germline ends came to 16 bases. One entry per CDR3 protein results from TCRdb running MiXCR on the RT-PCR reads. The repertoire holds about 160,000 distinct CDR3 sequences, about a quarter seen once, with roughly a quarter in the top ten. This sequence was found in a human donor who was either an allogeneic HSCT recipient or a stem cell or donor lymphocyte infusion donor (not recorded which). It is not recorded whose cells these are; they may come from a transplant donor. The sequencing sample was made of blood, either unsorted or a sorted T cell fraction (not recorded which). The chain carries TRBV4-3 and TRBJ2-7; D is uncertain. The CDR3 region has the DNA TGCGCCAGCAGCCAAGAAATCGGTGGTGTCAGGTCCTACGAGCAGTACTTC. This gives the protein CASSQEIGGVRSYEQYF.